Listed below are T cell receptor beta chains from one sample, sequenced in a study of OX40 agonist ivuxolimab in advanced cancers. Libraries were prepared by immunoSEQ multiplex PCR; TCRdb keeps only in-frame clonotypes and omits some of them. The data contain around 62,000 clones, around nine tenths of them singletons. The source was CD4+ or CD8+ T cells sorted from blood, collected in a trial of the OX40 agonist ivuxolimab. The receptors were gathered from an adult with an advanced solid tumor such as melanoma, head and neck, liver or kidney cancer. The CDR3 runs from the conserved cysteine through the conserved F or W. The D gene is left open where the match is weak. Not all rows give a size; the values are once, few, many and, for expanded clones, a class.

abundance: few
d_gene: -
v_gene: TRBV20-1
j_gene: TRBJ1-2
CDR3aa: CSASGRRGYTF
CDR3nt: TGCAGTGCTTCAGGGAGGCGAGGCTACACCTTC

abundance: -
d_gene: -
v_gene: TRBV2
j_gene: TRBJ2-7
CDR3aa: CASSDLTASSYEQYF
CDR3nt: TGTGCCAGCAGTGATCTCACAGCTAGCTCCTACGAGCAGTACTTC

abundance: -
d_gene: -
v_gene: TRBV11-2
j_gene: TRBJ2-5
CDR3aa: CASSLLGRGSETQYF
CDR3nt: TGTGCCAGCAGCTTACTAGGTCGGGGGTCGGAGACCCAGTACTTC

abundance: -
d_gene: -
v_gene: TRBV7-8
j_gene: TRBJ1-1
CDR3aa: CASRSHGANTEAFF
CDR3nt: TGTGCCAGCAGGTCTCATGGCGCTAACACTGAAGCTTTCTTT

abundance: -
d_gene: TRBD1
v_gene: TRBV6-5
j_gene: TRBJ2-7
CDR3aa: CASSQIDRGRYEQYF
CDR3nt: TGTGCCAGCAGTCAAATCGACAGGGGGCGATACGAGCAGTACTTC

abundance: -
d_gene: TRBD2
v_gene: TRBV5-4
j_gene: TRBJ2-7
CDR3aa: CASSLYGLAASYEQYF
CDR3nt: TGTGCCAGCAGCTTGTATGGACTAGCGGCCTCCTACGAGCAGTACTTC

abundance: -
d_gene: -
v_gene: TRBV2
j_gene: TRBJ2-7
CDR3aa: CASTPRGFQSYEQYF
CDR3nt: TGTGCCAGCACCCCTCGGGGTTTTCAATCCTACGAGCAGTACTTC

abundance: -
d_gene: -
v_gene: TRBV6-1
j_gene: TRBJ1-3
CDR3aa: CASGAGGTGLNTIYF
CDR3nt: TGTGCCAGCGGGGCTGGGGGGACGGGGTTGAACACCATATATTTT

abundance: -
d_gene: TRBD1
v_gene: TRBV7-9
j_gene: TRBJ1-3
CDR3aa: CASSSLDRISGNTIYF
CDR3nt: TGTGCCAGCAGCTCCTTGGACAGGATCTCTGGAAACACCATATATTTT

abundance: few
d_gene: TRBD2
v_gene: TRBV5-1
j_gene: TRBJ2-5
CDR3aa: CASTGLAGGETQYF
CDR3nt: TGCGCCAGCACCGGACTAGCGGGTGGGGAGACCCAGTACTTC

abundance: -
d_gene: TRBD2
v_gene: TRBV10-3
j_gene: TRBJ2-3
CDR3aa: CAISERGGGTDTQYF
CDR3nt: TGTGCCATCAGTGAGCGGGGAGGGGGCACAGATACGCAGTATTTT

abundance: -
d_gene: TRBD1
v_gene: TRBV11-1
j_gene: TRBJ1-3
CDR3aa: CASSSGQGGSGNTIYF
CDR3nt: TGTGCCAGCAGCTCCGGCCAGGGGGGTTCCGGAAACACCATATATTTT

abundance: -
d_gene: TRBD1
v_gene: TRBV19
j_gene: TRBJ1-1
CDR3aa: CASRGTGAMNTEAFF
CDR3nt: TGTGCCAGTAGAGGGACAGGGGCTATGAACACTGAAGCTTTCTTT

abundance: -
d_gene: -
v_gene: TRBV6-6
j_gene: TRBJ2-3
CDR3aa: CASSSPEGTQYF
CDR3nt: TGTGCCAGCAGTTCGCCTGAGGGGACGCAGTATTTT

abundance: few
d_gene: -
v_gene: TRBV7-2
j_gene: TRBJ1-1
CDR3aa: CASSLTGDTEAFF
CDR3nt: TGTGCCAGCAGCTTAACGGGAGACACTGAAGCTTTCTTT

abundance: -
d_gene: -
v_gene: TRBV7-8
j_gene: TRBJ1-5
CDR3aa: CASSPWDTLIGNQPQHF
CDR3nt: TGTGCCAGCAGCCCCTGGGACACCCTGATCGGCAATCAGCCCCAGCATTTT

abundance: few
d_gene: -
v_gene: TRBV5-4
j_gene: TRBJ2-7
CDR3aa: CAAKRGMEPNYEQYF
CDR3nt: TGTGCCGCAAAGAGAGGGATGGAGCCGAACTACGAGCAGTACTTC

abundance: -
d_gene: -
v_gene: TRBV5-1
j_gene: TRBJ1-4
CDR3aa: CASSLSNPTRPTNEKLFF
CDR3nt: TGCGCCAGCAGCTTGTCAAATCCAACCCGACCAACTAATGAAAAACTGTTTTTT

abundance: few
d_gene: -
v_gene: TRBV7-9
j_gene: TRBJ1-2
CDR3aa: CASSLDVLYGYTF
CDR3nt: TGTGCCAGCAGCTTAGACGTCCTCTATGGCTACACCTTC

abundance: -
d_gene: TRBD1
v_gene: TRBV5-1
j_gene: TRBJ1-1
CDR3aa: CASSYSPGTGEGAFF
CDR3nt: TGCGCCAGCAGCTACTCCCCCGGGACAGGGGAGGGGGCTTTCTTT

abundance: once
d_gene: -
v_gene: TRBV30
j_gene: TRBJ2-3
CDR3aa: CAWSRGPLSTDTQYF
CDR3nt: TGTGCCTGGAGTCGGGGTCCCCTTAGCACAGATACGCAGTATTTT

abundance: once
d_gene: TRBD2
v_gene: TRBV27
j_gene: TRBJ2-7
CDR3aa: CASSLYGRGGTPSYEQYF
CDR3nt: TGTGCCAGCAGTTTATATGGACGGGGGGGAACCCCTTCCTACGAGCAGTACTTC

abundance: -
d_gene: -
v_gene: TRBV7-9
j_gene: TRBJ2-2
CDR3aa: CGTPRPNTGELFF
CDR3nt: TGTGGGACCCCCCGTCCGAACACCGGGGAGCTGTTTTTT

abundance: -
d_gene: TRBD1
v_gene: TRBV7-6
j_gene: TRBJ2-7
CDR3aa: CASSSSRGQGGEQYF
CDR3nt: TGTGCCAGCAGCTCCAGCCGCGGACAGGGGGGCGAGCAGTACTTC

abundance: once
d_gene: -
v_gene: TRBV5-1
j_gene: TRBJ2-3
CDR3aa: CASSSVVQGGTDTQYF
CDR3nt: TGCGCCAGCAGCTCTGTCGTTCAGGGTGGGACAGATACGCAGTATTTT

abundance: -
d_gene: -
v_gene: TRBV10-2
j_gene: TRBJ1-1
CDR3aa: CASSMGAEAFF
CDR3nt: TGCGCCAGCAGTATGGGGGCTGAAGCTTTCTTT

abundance: -
d_gene: -
v_gene: TRBV6-1
j_gene: TRBJ1-5
CDR3aa: CASSGGTLSNQPQHF
CDR3nt: TGTGCCAGCAGTGGCGGGACACTTAGCAATCAGCCCCAGCATTTT

abundance: -
d_gene: -
v_gene: TRBV5-1
j_gene: TRBJ2-7
CDR3aa: CASRMYRDKTYEQYF
CDR3nt: TGCGCCAGCAGAATGTACCGGGACAAAACCTACGAGCAGTACTTC

abundance: few
d_gene: -
v_gene: TRBV19
j_gene: TRBJ1-3
CDR3aa: CASSIRGLRGNTIYF
CDR3nt: TGTGCCAGTAGTATTCGGGGCCTCCGAGGTAACACCATATATTTT

abundance: -
d_gene: TRBD1
v_gene: TRBV5-1
j_gene: TRBJ1-2
CDR3aa: CASSFPPGQGANYGYTF
CDR3nt: TGCGCCAGCAGCTTCCCCCCCGGACAGGGGGCGAACTATGGCTACACCTTC